The 9 T cell receptor beta chains listed next were all sequenced from one sample in a study of beta chain features in type 1 diabetes. Sequencing targeted expressed TCRB transcripts, as all isolated RNA had been reverse transcribed. Clones were sequenced by immunoSEQ multiplex PCR, and TCRdb holds only the in-frame ones, with some missing. The profile shows 130,000 or so clones, roughly 9.7% of them singletons. Sequenced material: central memory CD4+ T cells from blood. The receptors originated from a woman between 40 and 55 years old in good health.

In DNA, the CDR3 is TGTGCCAGTAGTATAGGGGCAGGGGATAATCAGCCCCAGCATTTT. It is translated as CASSIGAGDNQPQHF. The chain links TRBV19 to TRBJ1-5; D possibly corresponds to TRBD1 (6 bases). This CDR3 comprises 15 residues. Trimming removed 1 base at V and 4 bases at J, with 11 bases between. Germline CDR1 LNHDA, CDR2 SQIVND (reference sequence).

This clone was recorded many times. This chain links TRBV7-9 with TRBJ2-6; D gene unclear. Germline loops: CDR1 SEHNR, CDR2 FQNEAQ (reference sequence). Trimming took off 1 base at V and 9 bases at J, with 7 bases between the two ends. This CDR3 is built from 13 residues. Written as DNA, the CDR3 is TGTGCCAGCAGCTTAGGCAGGATCAACGTCCTGACTTTC. It translates to CASSLGRINVLTF.

A note on this clone: The junction shows a germline mismatch at one end, possibly a read error. The chain carries TRBV5-1 and TRBJ2-1, with 9 bases that match TRBD2. The CDR3 length is 14 residues. In germline, CDR1 is SGHRS, CDR2 YFSETQ. The CDR3 nucleotides are TGTGCCAGCAGGGGGACTAGCAGGGCAAATGAGCAGTTCTTC. This codes for CASRGTSRANEQFF.

The table lists this clone with many counts. The J gene is TRBJ2-3, the V gene TRBV15, with D perhaps TRBD2 (5 bases). The CDR3 covers 14 residues. Per the germline V gene, CDR1 is LNHNV and CDR2 is YYDKDF (reference sequence). V was clipped by 5 bases and J by 1 base, with 10 bases between them. The CDR3 DNA reads as TGTGCCACCAGCCGGGGAGCTGGCACAGATACGCAGTATTTT. Protein product: CATSRGAGTDTQYF. The full variable domain, its missing parts supplied by reference TRBV15 and TRBJ2-3, is DAMVIQNPRYQVTQFGKPVTLSCSQTLNHNVMYWYQQKSSQAPKLLFHYYDKDFNNEADTPDNFQSRRPNTSFCFLDIRSPGLGDTAMYLCATSRGAGTDTQYFGPGTRLTVL.

As concerns this clone: The same CDR3 also results from other DNA sequences found in this sample. The J gene is TRBJ2-5, the V gene TRBV7-2; 10 nucleotides line up with TRBD2. CDR1 SGHTA and CDR2 FQGNSA come from the germline V gene. Losses at the gene ends were 6 bases for V and 5 bases for J; bases not matched to a gene: 6. CDR3 length: 14 residues. CDR3 protein: CASRRAGGPETQYF. The CDR3 DNA reads as TGTGCCAGCAGACGAGCGGGGGGGCCTGAGACCCAGTACTTC.

The V and J genes are TRBV18 and TRBJ2-7; TRBD2 is a possible D gene (6 bases). CDR3 length: 16 residues. Germline CDR1 and CDR2: KGHSH and LQKENI. Between the trimmed V and J ends, which lost 0 bases and 6 bases, there was a span of 18 bases. CDR3 residues: CASSPPWGEIGSEQYF. The CDR3 bases are TGTGCCAGCTCACCACCCTGGGGGGAGATTGGATCCGAGCAGTACTTC.

The chain combines TRBV4-1 with TRBJ1-2; 8 nucleotides line up with TRBD1. Germline V gene lookup returns CDR1 MGHRA and CDR2 YSYEKL. Trimming at V came to 3 bases and at J to 6 bases, leaving 6 bases not matched to a gene. CDR3 length: 14 amino acids. The CDR3 nucleotides are TGCGCCAGCAGCCAGCCCCAGGGGGCGAATGGCTACACCTTC. This sequence encodes CASSQPQGANGYTF.

In its sample, this clone was seen a few times. The chain links TRBV7-6 to TRBJ2-7, with 8 bases aligning to TRBD1. The CDR3 is 13 amino acids. CDR1 is SGHVS and CDR2 is FNYEAQ in the germline V gene. V shed 5 bases, J shed 7 bases, and the junction held 7 bases outside the gene matches. CDR3 loop: CASSRDRSGEQYF. In DNA form, the CDR3 reads TGTGCCAGCAGCCGGGACAGGTCTGGGGAGCAGTACTTC.

With regard to this clone: Different DNA sequences within this sample yield the same CDR3. The chain links TRBV4-3 to TRBJ2-7; TRBD2 matches at 12 bases. CDR1 is LGHNA, CDR2 YSLEER, per germline. This CDR3 is 16 amino acids long. With 3 bases clipped from V and 3 bases from J, the junction kept 6 bases outside the gene matches. As DNA, the CDR3 is TGCGCCAGCAGCCAGGGCCTAGCGGGGGGGCTCTACGAGCAGTACTTC. This gives the protein CASSQGLAGGLYEQYF.